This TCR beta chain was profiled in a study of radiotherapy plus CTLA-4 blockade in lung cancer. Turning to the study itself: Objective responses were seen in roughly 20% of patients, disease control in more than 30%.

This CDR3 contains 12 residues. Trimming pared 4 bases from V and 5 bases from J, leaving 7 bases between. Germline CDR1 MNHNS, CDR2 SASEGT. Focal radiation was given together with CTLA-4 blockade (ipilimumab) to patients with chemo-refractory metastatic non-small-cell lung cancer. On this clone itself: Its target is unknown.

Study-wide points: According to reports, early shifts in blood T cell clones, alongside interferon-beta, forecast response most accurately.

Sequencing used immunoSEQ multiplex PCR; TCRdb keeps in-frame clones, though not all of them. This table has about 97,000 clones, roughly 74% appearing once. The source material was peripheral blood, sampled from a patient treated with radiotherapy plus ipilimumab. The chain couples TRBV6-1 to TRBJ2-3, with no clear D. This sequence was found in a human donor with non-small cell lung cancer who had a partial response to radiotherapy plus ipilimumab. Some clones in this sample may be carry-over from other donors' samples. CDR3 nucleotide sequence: TGTGCCAGCAGTGCAATCGGAGATACGCAGTATTTT. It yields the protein CASSAIGDTQYF.